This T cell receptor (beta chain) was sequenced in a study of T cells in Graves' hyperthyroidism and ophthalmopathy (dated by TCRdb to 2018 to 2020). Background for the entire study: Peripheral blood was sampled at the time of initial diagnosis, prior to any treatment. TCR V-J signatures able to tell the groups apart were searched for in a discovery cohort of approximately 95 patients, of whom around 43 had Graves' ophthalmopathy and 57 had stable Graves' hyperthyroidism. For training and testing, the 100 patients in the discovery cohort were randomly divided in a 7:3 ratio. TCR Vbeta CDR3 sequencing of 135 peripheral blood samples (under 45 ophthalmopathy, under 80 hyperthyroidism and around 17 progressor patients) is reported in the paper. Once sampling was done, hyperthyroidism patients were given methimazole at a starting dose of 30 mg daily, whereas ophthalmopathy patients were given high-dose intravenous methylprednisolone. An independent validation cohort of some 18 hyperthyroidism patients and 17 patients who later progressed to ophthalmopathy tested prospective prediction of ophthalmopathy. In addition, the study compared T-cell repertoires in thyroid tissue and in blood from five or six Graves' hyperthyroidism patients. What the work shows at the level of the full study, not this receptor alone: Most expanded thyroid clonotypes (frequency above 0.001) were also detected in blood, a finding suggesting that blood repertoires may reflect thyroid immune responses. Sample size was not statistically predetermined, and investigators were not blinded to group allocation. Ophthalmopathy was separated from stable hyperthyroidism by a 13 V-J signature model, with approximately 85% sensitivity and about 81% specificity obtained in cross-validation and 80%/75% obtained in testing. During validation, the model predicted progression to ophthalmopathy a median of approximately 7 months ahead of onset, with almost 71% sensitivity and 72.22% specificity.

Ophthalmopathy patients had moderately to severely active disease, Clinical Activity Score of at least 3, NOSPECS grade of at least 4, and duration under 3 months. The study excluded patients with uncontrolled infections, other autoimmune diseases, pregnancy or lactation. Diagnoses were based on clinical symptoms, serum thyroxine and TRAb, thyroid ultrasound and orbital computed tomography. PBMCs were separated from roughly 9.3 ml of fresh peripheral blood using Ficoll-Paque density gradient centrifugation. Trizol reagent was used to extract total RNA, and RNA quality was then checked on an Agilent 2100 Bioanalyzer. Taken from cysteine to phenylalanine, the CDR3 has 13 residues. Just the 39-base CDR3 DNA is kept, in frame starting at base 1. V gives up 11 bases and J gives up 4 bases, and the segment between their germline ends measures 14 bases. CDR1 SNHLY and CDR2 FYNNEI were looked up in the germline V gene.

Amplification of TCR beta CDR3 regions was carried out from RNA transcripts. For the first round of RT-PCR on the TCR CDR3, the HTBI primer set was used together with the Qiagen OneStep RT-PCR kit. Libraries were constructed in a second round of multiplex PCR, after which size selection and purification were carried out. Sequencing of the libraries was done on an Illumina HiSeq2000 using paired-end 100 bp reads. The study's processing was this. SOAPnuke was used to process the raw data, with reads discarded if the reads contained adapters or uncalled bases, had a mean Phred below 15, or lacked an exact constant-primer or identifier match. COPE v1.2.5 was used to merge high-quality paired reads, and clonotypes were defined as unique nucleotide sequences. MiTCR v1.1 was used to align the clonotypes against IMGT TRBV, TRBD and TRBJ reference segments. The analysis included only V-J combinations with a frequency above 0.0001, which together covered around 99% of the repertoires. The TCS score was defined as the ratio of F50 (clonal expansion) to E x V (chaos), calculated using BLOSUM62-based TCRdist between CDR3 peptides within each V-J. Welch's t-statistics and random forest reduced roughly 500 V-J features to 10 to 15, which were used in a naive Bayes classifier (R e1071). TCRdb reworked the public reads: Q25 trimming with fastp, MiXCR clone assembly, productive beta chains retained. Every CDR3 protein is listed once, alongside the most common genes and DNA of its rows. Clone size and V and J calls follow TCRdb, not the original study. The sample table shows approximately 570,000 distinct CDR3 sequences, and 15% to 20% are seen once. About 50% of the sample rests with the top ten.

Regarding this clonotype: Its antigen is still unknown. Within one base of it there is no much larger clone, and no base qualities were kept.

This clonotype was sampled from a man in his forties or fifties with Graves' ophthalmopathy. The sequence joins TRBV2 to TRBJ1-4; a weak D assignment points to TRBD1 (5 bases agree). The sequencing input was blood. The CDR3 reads CASNRDYNEKLFF. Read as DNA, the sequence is TGTGCCTCTAACCGGGACTATAATGAAAAACTGTTTTTT.